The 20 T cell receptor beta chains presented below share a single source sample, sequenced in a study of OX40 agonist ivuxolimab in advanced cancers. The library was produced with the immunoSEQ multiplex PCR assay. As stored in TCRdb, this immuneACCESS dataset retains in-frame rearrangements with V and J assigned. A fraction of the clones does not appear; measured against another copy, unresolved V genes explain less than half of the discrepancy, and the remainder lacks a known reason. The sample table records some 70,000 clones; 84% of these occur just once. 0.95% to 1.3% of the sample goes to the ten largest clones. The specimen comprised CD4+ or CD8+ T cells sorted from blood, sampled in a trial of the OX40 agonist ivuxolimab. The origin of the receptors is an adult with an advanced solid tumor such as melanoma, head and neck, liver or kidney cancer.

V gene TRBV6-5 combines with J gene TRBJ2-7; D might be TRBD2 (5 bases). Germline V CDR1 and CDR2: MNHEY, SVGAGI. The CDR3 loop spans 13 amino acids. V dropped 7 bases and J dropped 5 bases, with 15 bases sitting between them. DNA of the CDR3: TGTGCCAGCATTCCCGATGGGAGCGACGAGCAGTACTTC. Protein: CASIPDGSDEQYF.

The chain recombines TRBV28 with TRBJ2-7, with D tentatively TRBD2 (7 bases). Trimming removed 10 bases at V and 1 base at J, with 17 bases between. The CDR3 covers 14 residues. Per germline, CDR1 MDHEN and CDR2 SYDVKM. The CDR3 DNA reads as TGTGCCACCTCTTCGGGGGGCCTGTCCTACGAGCAGTACTTC. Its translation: CATSSGGLSYEQYF.

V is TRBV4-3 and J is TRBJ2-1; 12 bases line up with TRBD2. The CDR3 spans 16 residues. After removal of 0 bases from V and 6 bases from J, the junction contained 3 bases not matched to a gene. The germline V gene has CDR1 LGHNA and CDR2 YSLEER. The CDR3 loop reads CASSQELAGGRNEQFF. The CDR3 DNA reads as TGCGCCAGCAGCCAAGAACTAGCGGGGGGCCGCAATGAGCAGTTCTTC.

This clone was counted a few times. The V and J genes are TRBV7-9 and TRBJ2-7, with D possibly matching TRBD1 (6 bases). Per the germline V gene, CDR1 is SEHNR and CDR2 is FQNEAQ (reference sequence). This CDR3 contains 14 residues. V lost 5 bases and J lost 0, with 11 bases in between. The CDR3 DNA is TGTGCCAGCAGCCCCGGGACACCCTCCTACGAGCAGTACTTC. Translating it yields CASSPGTPSYEQYF. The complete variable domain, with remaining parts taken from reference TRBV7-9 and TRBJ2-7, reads DTGVSQNPRHKITKRGQNVTFRCDPISEHNRLYWYRQTLGQGPEFLTYFQNEAQLEKSRLLSDRFSAERPKGSFSTLEIQRTEQGDSAMYLCASSPGTPSYEQYFGPGTRLTVT.

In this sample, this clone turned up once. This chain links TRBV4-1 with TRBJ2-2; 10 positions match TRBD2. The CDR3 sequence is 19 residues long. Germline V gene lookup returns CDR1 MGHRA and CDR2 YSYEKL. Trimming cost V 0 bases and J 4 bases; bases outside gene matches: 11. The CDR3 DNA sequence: TGCGCCAGCAGCCAAGATATTTCAGCGGGGGGGATTCCCACCGGGGAGCTGTTTTTT. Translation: CASSQDISAGGIPTGELFF.

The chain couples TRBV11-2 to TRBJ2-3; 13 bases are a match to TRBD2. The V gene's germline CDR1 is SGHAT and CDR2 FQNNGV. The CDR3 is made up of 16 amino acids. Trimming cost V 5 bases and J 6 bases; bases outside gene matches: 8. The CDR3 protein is CASSTILAGGRDTQYF. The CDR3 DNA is TGTGCCAGCAGCACCATACTAGCGGGGGGGCGTGATACGCAGTATTTT.

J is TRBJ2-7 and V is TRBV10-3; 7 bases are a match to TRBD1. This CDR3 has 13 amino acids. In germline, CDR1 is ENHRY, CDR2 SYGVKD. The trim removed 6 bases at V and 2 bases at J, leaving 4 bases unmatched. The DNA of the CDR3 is TGTGCCATCAGCCGACAGGGAACCTACGAGCAGTACTTC. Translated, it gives CAISRQGTYEQYF.

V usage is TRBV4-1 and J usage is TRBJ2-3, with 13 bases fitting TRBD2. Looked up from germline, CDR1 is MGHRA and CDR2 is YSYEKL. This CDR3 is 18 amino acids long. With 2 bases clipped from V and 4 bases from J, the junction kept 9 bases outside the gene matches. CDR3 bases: TGCGCCAGCAGCCAATCCCATGGACTAGCGGGGGCCTCAGATACGCAGTATTTT. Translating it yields CASSQSHGLAGASDTQYF.

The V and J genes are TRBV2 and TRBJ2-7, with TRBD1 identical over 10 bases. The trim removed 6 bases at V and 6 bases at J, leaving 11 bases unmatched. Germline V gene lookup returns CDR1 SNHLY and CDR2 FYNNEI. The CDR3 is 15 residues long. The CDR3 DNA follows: TGTGCCAGCAGCGAGAGAGGGACAGGGGCTGGCGAGCAGTACTTC. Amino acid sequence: CASSERGTGAGEQYF.

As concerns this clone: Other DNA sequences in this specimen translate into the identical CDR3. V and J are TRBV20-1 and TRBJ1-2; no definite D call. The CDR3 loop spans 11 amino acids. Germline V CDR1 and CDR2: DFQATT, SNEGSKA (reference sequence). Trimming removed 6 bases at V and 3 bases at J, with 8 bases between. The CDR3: CSASRDYGYTF. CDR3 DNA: TGCAGTGCCAGCCGTGACTATGGCTACACCTTC.

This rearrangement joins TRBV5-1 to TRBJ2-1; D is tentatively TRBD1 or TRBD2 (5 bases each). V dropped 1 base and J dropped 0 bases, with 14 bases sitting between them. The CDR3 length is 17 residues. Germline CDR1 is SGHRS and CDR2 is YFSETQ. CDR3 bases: TGCGCCAGCAGCTTGCAACCAGAGGGGAACTCCTACAATGAGCAGTTCTTC. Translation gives CASSLQPEGNSYNEQFF.

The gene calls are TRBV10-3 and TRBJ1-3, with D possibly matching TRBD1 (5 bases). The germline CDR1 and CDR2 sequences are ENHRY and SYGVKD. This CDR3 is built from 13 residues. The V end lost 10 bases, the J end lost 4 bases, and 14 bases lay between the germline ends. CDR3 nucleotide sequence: TGTGCCACGACTCAGGGTTTGGGAAACACCATATATTTT. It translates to CATTQGLGNTIYF.

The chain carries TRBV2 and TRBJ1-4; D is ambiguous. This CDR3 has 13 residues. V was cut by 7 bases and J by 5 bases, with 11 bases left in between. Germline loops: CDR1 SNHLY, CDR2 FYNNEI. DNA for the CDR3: TGTGCCAGCACCGGAGATTACAATGAAAAACTGTTTTTT. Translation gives CASTGDYNEKLFF.

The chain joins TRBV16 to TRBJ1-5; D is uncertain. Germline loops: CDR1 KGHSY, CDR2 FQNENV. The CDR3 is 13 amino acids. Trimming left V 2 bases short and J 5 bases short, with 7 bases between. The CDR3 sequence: CASSQLSDQPQHF. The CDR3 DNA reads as TGTGCCAGCAGCCAACTATCCGATCAGCCCCAGCATTTT.

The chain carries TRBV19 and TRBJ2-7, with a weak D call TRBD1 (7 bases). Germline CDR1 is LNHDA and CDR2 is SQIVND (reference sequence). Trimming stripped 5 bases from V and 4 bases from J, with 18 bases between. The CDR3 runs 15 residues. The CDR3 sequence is CASSDGGGVGYEQYF. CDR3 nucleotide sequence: TGTGCCAGTAGTGATGGAGGGGGCGTCGGGTACGAGCAGTACTTC.

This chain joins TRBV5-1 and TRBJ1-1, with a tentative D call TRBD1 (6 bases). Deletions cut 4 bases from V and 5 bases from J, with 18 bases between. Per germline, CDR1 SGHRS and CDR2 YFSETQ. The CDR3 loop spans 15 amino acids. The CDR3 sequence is CASSPRGGGMTEAFF. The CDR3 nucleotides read TGCGCCAGCAGCCCCAGGGGTGGGGGAATGACTGAAGCTTTCTTT.

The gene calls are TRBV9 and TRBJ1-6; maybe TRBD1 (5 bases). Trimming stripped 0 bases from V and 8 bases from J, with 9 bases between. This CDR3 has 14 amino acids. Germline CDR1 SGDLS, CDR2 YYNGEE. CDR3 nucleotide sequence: TGTGCCAGCAGCGTAGGCAGGGTTGATTCACCCCTCCACTTT. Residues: CASSVGRVDSPLHF. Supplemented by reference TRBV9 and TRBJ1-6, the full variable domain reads DSGVTQTPKHLITATGQRVTLRCSPRSGDLSVYWYQQSLDQGLQFLIQYYNGEERAKGNILERFSAQQFPDLHSELNLSSLELGDSALYFCASSVGRVDSPLHFGNGTRLTVT.

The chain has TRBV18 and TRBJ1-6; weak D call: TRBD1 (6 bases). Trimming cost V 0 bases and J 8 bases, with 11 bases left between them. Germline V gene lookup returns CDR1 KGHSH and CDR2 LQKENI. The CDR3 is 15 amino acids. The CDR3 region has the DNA TGTGCCAGCTCACCACCGTCTGGGGGCGATTCACCCCTCCACTTT. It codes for CASSPPSGGDSPLHF.

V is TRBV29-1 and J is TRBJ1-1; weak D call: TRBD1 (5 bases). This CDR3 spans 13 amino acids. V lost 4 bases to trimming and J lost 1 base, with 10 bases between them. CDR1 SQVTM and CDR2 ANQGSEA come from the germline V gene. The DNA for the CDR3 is TGCAGCGTTGCCGGGGCCTGGAACACTGAAGCTTTCTTT. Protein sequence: CSVAGAWNTEAFF.

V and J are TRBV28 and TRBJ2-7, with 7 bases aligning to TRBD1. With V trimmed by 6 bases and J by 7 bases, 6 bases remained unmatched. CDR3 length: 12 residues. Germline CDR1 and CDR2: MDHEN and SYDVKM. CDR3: CASSSGQIEQYF. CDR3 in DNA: TGTGCCAGCAGCTCGGGACAGATTGAGCAGTACTTC.